This TCR beta chain was identified during a study of molecular identifiers for immune sequencing clone quantification. Study context: In replicates, RNA taken from approximately 22,000 or 94,000 naive CD8 cells was divided five ways, and four portions underwent sequencing. Whole-study findings and limits: Whereas clones above 20 RNA copies held under 1% of naive-cell molecules, they held over 98% of effector molecules. A shared barcode on identical TCR molecules could lead to underestimated sizes for highly expanded clones.

Methods described previously were used for bulk TCR libraries, and listed TCR primers were applied. TCRdb re-analysed the PCR reads in MiXCR, keeping a single row per CDR3 protein. The sample includes more than 450,000 distinct CDR3 sequences, around 25% of them seen just once. This clonotype was seen only a few times. Its antigen remains unidentified. Per germline, CDR1 SGHNT and CDR2 YYREEE (reference sequence). The CDR3 consists of 15 residues. The ends lost 2 bases at V and 3 bases at J; junction bases unmatched: 2. The chain combines TRBV5-4 with TRBJ2-3, with 11 bases lining up with TRBD2. Sequencing input: naive CD8+ T cells from blood, with Jurkat cell RNA spiked in. Subset described: FACS-sorted CD8+CD4-CCR7+CD45RA+ naive T cells. The source of this sequence is a human donor in good health. Some libraries in this study had Jurkat cell RNA spiked in. Here the CDR3 reads CASSFGTSGTDTQYF. In DNA form, the CDR3 reads TGTGCCAGCAGCTTCGGGACTAGCGGAACAGATACGCAGTATTTT.